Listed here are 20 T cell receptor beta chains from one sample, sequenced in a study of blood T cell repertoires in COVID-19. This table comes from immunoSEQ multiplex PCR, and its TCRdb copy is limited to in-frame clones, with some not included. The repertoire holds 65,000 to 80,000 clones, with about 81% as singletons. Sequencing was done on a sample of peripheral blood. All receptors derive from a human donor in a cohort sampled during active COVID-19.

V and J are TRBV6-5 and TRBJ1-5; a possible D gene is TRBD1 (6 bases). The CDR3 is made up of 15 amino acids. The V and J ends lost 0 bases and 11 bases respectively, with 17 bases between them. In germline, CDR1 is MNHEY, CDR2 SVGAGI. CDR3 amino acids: CASSYSFDRPSTQHF. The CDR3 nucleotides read TGTGCCAGCAGTTACTCGTTCGACAGGCCCTCGACCCAGCATTTT.

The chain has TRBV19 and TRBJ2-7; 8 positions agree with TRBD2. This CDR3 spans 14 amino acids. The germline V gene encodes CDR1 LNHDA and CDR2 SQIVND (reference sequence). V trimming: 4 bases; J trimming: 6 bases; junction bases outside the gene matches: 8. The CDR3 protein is CASSTGLARGEQYF. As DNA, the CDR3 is TGTGCCAGTAGTACCGGACTAGCTAGGGGCGAGCAGTACTTC.

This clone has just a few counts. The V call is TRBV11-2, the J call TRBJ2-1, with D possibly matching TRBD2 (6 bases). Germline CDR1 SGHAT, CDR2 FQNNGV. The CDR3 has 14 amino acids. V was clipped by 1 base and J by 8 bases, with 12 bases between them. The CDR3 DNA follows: TGTGCCAGCAGCTTAGTTAGGGCTAGCGATGAGCAGTTCTTC. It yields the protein CASSLVRASDEQFF.

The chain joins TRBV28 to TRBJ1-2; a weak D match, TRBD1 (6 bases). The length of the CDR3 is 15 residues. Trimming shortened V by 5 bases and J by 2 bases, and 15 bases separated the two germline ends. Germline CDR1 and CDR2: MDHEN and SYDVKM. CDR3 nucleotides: TGTGCCAGCAGTGTCTATGTTGGACAGAACTATGGCTACACCTTC. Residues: CASSVYVGQNYGYTF.

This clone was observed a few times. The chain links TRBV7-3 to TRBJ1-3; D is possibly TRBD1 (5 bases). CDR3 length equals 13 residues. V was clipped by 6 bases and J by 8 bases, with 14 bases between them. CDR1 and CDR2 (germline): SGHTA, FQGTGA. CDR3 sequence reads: CASSLTQGDTIYF. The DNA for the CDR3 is TGTGCCAGCAGTCTAACCCAGGGTGACACCATATATTTT.

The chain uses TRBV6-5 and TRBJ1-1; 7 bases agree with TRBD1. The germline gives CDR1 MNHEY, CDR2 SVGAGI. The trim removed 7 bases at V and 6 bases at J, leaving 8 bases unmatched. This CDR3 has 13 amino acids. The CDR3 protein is CASTQGESAEAFF. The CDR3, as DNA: TGTGCCAGCACCCAGGGGGAAAGCGCTGAAGCTTTCTTT.

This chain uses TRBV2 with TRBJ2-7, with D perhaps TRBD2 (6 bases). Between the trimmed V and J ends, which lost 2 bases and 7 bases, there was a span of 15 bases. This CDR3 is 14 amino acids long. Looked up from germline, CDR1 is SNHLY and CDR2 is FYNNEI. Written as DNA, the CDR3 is TGTGCCAGCAGTGAATTACTAGCCTTAGGGGAGCAGTACTTC. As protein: CASSELLALGEQYF.

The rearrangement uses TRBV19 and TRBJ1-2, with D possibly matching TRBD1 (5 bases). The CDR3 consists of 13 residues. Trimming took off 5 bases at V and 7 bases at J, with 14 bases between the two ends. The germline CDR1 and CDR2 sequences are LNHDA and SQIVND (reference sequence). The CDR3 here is CASSLWRGAGYTF. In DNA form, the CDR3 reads TGTGCCAGTAGTTTGTGGAGGGGTGCTGGCTACACCTTC.

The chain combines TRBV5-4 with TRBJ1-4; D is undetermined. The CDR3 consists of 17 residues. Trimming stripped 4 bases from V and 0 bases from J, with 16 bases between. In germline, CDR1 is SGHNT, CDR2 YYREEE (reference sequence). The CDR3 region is CASSRRGFGATNEKLFF. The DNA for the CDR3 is TGTGCCAGCAGCCGGCGAGGCTTCGGGGCAACTAATGAAAAACTGTTTTTT.

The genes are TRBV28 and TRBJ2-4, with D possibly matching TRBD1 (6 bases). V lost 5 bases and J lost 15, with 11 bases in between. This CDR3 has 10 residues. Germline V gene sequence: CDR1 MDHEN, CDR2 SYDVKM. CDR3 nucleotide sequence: TGTGCCAGCAGTAGTCACAGGGTGTACTTC. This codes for CASSSHRVYF.

CDR3 sequence reads: CASQGGKETQYF. CDR3 bases: TGTGCCAGCCAGGGAGGTAAAGAGACCCAGTACTTC. This chain joins TRBV19 and TRBJ2-5, with TRBD2 as a possible D gene (6 bases). This CDR3 is built from 12 residues. V lost 9 bases and J 3 bases, leaving 11 bases between the germline ends. Germline V gives CDR1 LNHDA, CDR2 SQIVND (reference sequence).

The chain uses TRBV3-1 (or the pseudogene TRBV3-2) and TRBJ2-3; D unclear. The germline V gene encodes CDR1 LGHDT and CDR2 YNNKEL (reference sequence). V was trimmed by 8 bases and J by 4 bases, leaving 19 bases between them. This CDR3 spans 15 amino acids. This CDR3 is CASANRGSAADTQYF. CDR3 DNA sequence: TGTGCCAGCGCAAACCGAGGATCCGCCGCAGATACGCAGTATTTT.

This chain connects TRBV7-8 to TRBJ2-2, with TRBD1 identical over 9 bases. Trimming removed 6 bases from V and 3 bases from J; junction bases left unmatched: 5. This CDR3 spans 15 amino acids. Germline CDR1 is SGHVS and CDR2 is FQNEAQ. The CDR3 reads CASSRWTGDTGELFF. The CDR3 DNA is TGTGCCAGCAGTCGTTGGACAGGGGACACCGGGGAGCTGTTTTTT.

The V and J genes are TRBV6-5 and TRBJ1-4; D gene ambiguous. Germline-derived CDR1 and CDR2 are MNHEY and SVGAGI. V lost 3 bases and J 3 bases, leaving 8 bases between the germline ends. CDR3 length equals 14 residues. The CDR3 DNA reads TGTGCCAGCAGTTATGGCTTTTCTAATGAAAAACTGTTTTTT. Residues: CASSYGFSNEKLFF.

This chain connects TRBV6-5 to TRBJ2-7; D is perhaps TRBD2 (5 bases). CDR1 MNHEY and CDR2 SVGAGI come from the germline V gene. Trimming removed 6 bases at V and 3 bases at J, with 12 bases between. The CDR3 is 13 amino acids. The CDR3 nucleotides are TGTGCCAGCAGCGCCCTAGCTTACTACGAGCAGTACTTC. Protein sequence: CASSALAYYEQYF.

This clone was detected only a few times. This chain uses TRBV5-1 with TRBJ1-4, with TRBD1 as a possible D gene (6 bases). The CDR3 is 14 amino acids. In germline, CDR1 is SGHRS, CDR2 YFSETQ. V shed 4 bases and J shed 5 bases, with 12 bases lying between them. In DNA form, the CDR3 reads TGCGCCAGCAGCAGGGCAGGGGAGAATGAAAAACTGTTTTTT. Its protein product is CASSRAGENEKLFF.

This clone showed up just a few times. CDR3 region: CASSLVMGQGDGKLFF. For the CDR3, the DNA is TGTGCCAGCAGCTTAGTAATGGGACAAGGAGATGGAAAACTGTTTTTT. The chain carries TRBV7-2 and TRBJ1-4, with D possibly TRBD1 on 6 matching bases. This CDR3 is built from 16 residues. CDR1 is SGHTA, CDR2 FQGNSA, per germline. The V gene lost 1 base and the J gene lost 10 bases, with 19 bases spanning the gap.

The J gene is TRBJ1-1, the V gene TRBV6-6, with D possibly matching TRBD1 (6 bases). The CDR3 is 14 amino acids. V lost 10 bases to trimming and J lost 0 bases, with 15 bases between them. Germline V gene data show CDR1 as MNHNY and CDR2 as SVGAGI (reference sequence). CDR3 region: CATALDSLNTEAFF. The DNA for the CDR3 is TGTGCCACCGCTCTGGACAGTTTGAACACTGAAGCTTTCTTT.

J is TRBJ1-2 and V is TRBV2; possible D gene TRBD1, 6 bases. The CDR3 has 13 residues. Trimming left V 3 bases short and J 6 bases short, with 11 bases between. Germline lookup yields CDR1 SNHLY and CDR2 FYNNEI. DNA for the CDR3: TGTGCCAGCAGTGAGGACAGAGCGGATGGCTACACCTTC. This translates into CASSEDRADGYTF.

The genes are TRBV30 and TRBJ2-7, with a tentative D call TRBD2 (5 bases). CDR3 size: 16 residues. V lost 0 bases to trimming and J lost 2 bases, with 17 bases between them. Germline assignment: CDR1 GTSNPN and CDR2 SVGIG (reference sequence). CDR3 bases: TGTGCCTGGAGTGTAGTGACCGACGACTACCCCTACGAGCAGTACTTC. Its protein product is CAWSVVTDDYPYEQYF. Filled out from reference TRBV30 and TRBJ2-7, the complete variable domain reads SQTIHQWPATLVQPVGSPLSLECTVEGTSNPNLYWYRQAAGRGLQLLFYSVGIGQISSEVPQNLSASRPQDRQFILSSKKLLLSDSGFYLCAWSVVTDDYPYEQYFGPGTRLTVT.